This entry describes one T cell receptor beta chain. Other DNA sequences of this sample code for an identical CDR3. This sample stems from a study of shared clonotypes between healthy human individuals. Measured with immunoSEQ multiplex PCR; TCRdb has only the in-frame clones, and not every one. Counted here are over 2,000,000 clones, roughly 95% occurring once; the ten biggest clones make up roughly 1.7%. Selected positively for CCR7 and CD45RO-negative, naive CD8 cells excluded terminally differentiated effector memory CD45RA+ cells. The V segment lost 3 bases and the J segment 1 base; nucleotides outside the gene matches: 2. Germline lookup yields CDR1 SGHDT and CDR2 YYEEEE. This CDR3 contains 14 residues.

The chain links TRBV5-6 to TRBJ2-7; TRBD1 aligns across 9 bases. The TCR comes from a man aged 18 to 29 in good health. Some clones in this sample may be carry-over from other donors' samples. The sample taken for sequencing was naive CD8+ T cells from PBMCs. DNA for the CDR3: TGTGCCAGCAGCTCCGGGACAGGGTCCTACGAGCAGTACTTC. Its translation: CASSSGTGSYEQYF.